The entry that follows covers one TCR beta chain sequence. Its antigen remains unknown. These data come from a study of PD-1 blockade in mismatch repair-deficient tumors. For the study at large: Patients had over ten mismatch repair-deficient cancer types and were previously treated and progressing. Overall study findings and caveats: Rapid post-treatment expansion, then contraction, generally preceding radiologic response, marked tumor-resident clones.

All patients were mismatch repair deficient, assessed by either PCR or immunohistochemistry. TCRs were sequenced from three patients responding to pembrolizumab. Sequenced by immunoSEQ multiplex PCR; TCRdb stores in-frame clones only, minus some. Here the sample spans approximately 51,000 clones, 81% being singletons. CDR3 length: 13 residues. Trimming pared 3 bases from V and 5 bases from J, leaving 8 bases between. Germline CDR1 and CDR2: SGHTA and FQGNSA. The sample here was peripheral blood, taken about 4.5 months after starting pembrolizumab. The chain uses TRBV7-2 and TRBJ2-1; no reliable D call. The sequence was obtained from an adult with mismatch repair-deficient cancer. CDR3 in amino acids: CASSFGRNNEQFF. As DNA, the CDR3 is TGTGCCAGCAGCTTCGGACGCAACAATGAGCAGTTCTTC.